This T cell receptor (beta chain) is from a study of graft-versus-host responses after intestinal transplantation. Processing was applied to graft tissue in order to liberate intraepithelial and lamina propria lymphocytes. This clone has a handful of counts. Its target is not known. The CDR3 covers 17 residues. The J segment lost 10 bases and the V segment lost 0 bases, leaving 9 bases of the junction unmatched. Germline V gives CDR1 LGHNA, CDR2 YSLEER. Study observations and caveats: Some GvH clones were seen earlier in gut or blood, suggesting intestinal origin.

Data came from immunoSEQ multiplex PCR; TCRdb stores just in-frame clones and leaves some out. There are roughly 15,000 clones in the sample; 70% to 75% occur only once, and roughly 7.7% lies in the top ten. The sequence was collected from a human patient who received an intestinal transplant, so some T cells may come from the graft donor. The rearrangement joins TRBV4-3 to TRBJ1-6; TRBD1 aligns across 10 bases. The source material was ileum tissue, sampled 16 days after intestinal transplant. The CDR3 DNA sequence: TGCGCCAGCAGCCAAGATAGACAGGGGGCGTTCTACTCACCCCTCCACTTT. It specifies CASSQDRQGAFYSPLHF.